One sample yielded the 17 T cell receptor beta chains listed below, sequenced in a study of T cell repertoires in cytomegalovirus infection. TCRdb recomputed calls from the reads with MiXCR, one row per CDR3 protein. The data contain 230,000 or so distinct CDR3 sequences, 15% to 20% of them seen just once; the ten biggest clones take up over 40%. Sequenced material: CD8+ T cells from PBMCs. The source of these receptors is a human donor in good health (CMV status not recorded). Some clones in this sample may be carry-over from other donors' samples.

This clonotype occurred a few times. The CDR3 protein is CASSYTGVEQFF. The CDR3 DNA sequence: TGTGCCAGCAGTTACACAGGGGTCGAGCAGTTCTTC. The chain combines TRBV6-2 or TRBV6-3 with TRBJ2-1, with 7 bases fitting TRBD1. Trimming cost V 2 bases and J 10 bases; bases outside gene matches: 2. Germline V CDR1 and CDR2: MNHEY, SVGEGT. CDR3 size: 12 residues.

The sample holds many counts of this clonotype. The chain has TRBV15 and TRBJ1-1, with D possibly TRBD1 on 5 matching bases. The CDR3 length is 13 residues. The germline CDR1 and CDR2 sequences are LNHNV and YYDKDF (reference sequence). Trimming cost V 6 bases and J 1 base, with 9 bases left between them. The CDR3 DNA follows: TGTGCCACCAGGGGGGTGGAGAACACTGAAGCTTTCTTT. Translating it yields CATRGVENTEAFF.

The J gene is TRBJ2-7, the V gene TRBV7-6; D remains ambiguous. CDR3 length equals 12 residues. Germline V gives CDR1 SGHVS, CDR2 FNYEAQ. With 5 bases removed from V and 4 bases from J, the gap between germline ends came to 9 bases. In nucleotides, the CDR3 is TGTGCCAGCAGCACGACGGAGTACGAGCAGTACTTC. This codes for CASSTTEYEQYF.

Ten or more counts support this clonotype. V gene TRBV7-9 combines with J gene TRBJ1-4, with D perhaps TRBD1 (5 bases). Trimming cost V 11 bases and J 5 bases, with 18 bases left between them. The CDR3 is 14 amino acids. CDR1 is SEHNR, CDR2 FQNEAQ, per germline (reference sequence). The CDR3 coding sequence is TGTGCCGGAACAGGCGGCAGAATAAATGAAAAACTGTTTTTT. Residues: CAGTGGRINEKLFF.

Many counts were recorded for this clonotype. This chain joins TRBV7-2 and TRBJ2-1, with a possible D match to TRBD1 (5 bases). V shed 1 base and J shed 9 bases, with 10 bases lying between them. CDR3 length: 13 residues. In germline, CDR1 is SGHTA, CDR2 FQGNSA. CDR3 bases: TGTGCCAGCAGCTTAGAGGGGTGGAGTGAGCAGTTCTTC. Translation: CASSLEGWSEQFF.

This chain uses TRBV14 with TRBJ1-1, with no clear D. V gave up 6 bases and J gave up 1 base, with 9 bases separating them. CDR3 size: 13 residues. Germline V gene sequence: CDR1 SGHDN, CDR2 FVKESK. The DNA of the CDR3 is TGTGCCAGCAGGCAACACGAGAACACTGAAGCTTTCTTT. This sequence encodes CASRQHENTEAFF.

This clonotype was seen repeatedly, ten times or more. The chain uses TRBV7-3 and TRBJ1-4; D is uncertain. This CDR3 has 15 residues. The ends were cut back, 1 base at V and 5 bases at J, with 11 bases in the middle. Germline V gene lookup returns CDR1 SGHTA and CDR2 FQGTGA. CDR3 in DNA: TGTGCCAGCAGCTTAATTGTCTGGGGAAATGAAAAACTGTTTTTT. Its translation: CASSLIVWGNEKLFF.

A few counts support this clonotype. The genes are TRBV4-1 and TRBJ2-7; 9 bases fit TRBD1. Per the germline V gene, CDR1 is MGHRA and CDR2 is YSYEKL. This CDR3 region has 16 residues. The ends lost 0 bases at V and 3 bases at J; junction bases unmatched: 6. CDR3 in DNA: TGCGCCAGCAGCCAAGAGGAACAGGGGGCCCGCTACGAGCAGTACTTC. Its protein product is CASSQEEQGARYEQYF.

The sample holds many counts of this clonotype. The CDR3 loop is CASSYPTVLRAFGTGELFF. CDR3 DNA: TGTGCCAGCAGTTACCCTACGGTGTTGCGGGCCTTCGGCACCGGGGAGCTGTTTTTT. This sequence joins TRBV6-2 or TRBV6-3 and TRBJ2-2; D is perhaps TRBD2 (5 bases). Trimming took 2 bases from V and 4 from J, leaving 23 bases between them. Germline CDR1 and CDR2: MNHEY and SVGEGT. The CDR3 contains 19 residues.

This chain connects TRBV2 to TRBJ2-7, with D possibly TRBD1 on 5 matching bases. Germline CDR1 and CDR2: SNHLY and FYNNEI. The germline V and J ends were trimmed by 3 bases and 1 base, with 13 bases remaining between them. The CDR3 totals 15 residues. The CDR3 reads CASSEQGPGSYEQYF. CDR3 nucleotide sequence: TGTGCCAGCAGTGAGCAGGGCCCCGGATCCTACGAGCAGTACTTC.

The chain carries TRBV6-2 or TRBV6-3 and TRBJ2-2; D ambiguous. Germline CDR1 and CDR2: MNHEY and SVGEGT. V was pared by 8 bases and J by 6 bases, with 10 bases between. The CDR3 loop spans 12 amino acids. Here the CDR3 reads CASAVVSGELFF. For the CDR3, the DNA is TGTGCCAGCGCGGTGGTCTCCGGGGAGCTGTTTTTT.

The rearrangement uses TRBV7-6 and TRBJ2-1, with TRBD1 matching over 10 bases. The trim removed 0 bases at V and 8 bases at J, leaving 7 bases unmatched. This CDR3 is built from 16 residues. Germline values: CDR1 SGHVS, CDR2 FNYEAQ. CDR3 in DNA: TGTGCCAGCAGCTTAGCGGGGGAGACAGGGGGCTATGAGCAGTTCTTC. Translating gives CASSLAGETGGYEQFF.

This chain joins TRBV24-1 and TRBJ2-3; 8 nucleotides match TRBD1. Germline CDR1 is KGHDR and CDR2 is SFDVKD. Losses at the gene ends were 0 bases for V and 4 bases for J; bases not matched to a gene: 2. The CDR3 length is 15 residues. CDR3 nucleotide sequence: TGTGCCACCAGTGATTTGGAGGACAGGGCAGATACGCAGTATTTT. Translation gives CATSDLEDRADTQYF.

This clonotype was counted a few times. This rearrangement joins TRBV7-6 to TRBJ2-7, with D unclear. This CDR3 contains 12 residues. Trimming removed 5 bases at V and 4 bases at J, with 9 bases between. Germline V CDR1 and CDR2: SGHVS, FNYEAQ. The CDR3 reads CASSATEYEQYF. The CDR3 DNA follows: TGTGCCAGCAGCGCGACGGAGTACGAGCAGTACTTC. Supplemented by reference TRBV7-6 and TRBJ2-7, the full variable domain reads GAGVSQSPRYKVTKRGQDVALRCDPISGHVSLYWYRQALGQGPEFLTYFNYEAQQDKSGLPNDRFSAERPEGSISTLTIQRTEQRDSAMYRCASSATEYEQYFGPGTRLTVT.

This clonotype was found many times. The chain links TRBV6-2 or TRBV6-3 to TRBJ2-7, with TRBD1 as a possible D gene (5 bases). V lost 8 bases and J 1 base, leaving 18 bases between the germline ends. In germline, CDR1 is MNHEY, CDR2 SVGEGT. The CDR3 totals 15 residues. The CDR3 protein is CASSKGIAGSYEQYF. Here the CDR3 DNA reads TGTGCCAGCTCCAAGGGGATAGCCGGATCCTACGAGCAGTACTTC.

The CDR3 reads CASFRQGEGTGELFF. Here the CDR3 DNA reads TGTGCCAGCTTCCGTCAGGGAGAAGGCACCGGGGAGCTGTTTTTT. This chain connects TRBV12-3 or TRBV12-4 to TRBJ2-2; D possibly matches TRBD1 or TRBD2 (5 bases each). This CDR3 has 15 residues. Trimming stripped 8 bases from V and 4 bases from J, with 17 bases between.

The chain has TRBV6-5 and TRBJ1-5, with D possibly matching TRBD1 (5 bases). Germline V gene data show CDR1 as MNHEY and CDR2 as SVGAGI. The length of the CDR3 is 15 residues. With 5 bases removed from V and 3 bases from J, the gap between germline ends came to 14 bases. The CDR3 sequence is CASSPRAGYNQPQHF. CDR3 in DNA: TGTGCCAGCAGTCCTCGGGCAGGGTACAATCAGCCCCAGCATTTT.